Presented here are 3 T cell receptor beta chains from one specimen sequenced in a study of blood T cell repertoires in COVID-19. Sequenced by immunoSEQ multiplex PCR; TCRdb stores in-frame clones only, minus some. Altogether 200,000 to 250,000 clones are present, about four fifths being singletons, with the ten largest covering over 7.5%. The material sequenced was peripheral blood. These TCRs come from a man older than 75 with acute or convalescent COVID-19.

This clone was detected only once. The genes are TRBV6-5 and TRBJ2-2; D gene ambiguous. The CDR3 contains 15 residues. V lost 7 bases and J lost 6, with 18 bases in between. Per germline, CDR1 MNHEY and CDR2 SVGAGI. For the CDR3, the DNA is TGTGCCAGCACCCCATCTCAGGCCTTCTCCGGGGAGCTGTTTTTT. Translated, it gives CASTPSQAFSGELFF.

A few counts support this clone. The chain carries TRBV3-1 (or the pseudogene TRBV3-2) and TRBJ1-5; D is ambiguous. The germline CDR1 and CDR2 sequences are LGHDT and YNNKEL (reference sequence). Trimming took 1 base from V and 6 from J, leaving 13 bases between them. The CDR3 has 15 amino acids. CDR3 in amino acids: CASSQVPVSSQPQHF. Written as DNA, the CDR3 is TGTGCCAGCAGCCAAGTACCAGTATCTAGTCAGCCCCAGCATTTT.

The gene calls are TRBV7-9 and TRBJ1-6, with 8 bases that match TRBD1. From germline, CDR1 is SEHNR and CDR2 FQNEAQ (reference sequence). The trim removed 4 bases at V and 6 bases at J, leaving 8 bases unmatched. CDR3 size: 16 residues. CDR3 protein: CASSSRRQGANSPLHF. The CDR3, as DNA: TGTGCCAGCAGCTCCCGAAGGCAGGGGGCTAATTCACCCCTCCACTTT. The full variable domain, rest sourced from reference TRBV7-9 and TRBJ1-6, is DTGVSQNPRHKITKRGQNVTFRCDPISEHNRLYWYRQTLGQGPEFLTYFQNEAQLEKSRLLSDRFSAERPKGSFSTLEIQRTEQGDSAMYLCASSSRRQGANSPLHFGNGTRLTVT.